These 29 T cell receptor beta chains share one sample of origin, sequenced in a study of cytomegalovirus exposure and HLA in healthy donors. PCR was performed using 60 Vbeta and 13 Jbeta primers. The data were produced by immunoSEQ multiplex PCR, yet TCRdb's version contains in-frame clones alone and is incomplete. The sample has under 65,000 clones; the top ten hold less than 4.5%. The sequencing sample was made of PBMCs. The source of these receptors is a woman under 30 in good health and CMV-seronegative.

The rearrangement joins TRBV9 to TRBJ2-5; 11 nucleotides agree with TRBD2. With V trimmed by 3 bases and J by 4 bases, 5 bases remained unmatched. This CDR3 has 15 amino acids. Germline V gene sequence: CDR1 SGDLS, CDR2 YYNGEE. This chain's CDR3 is CASSGSGLAGETQYF. Written as DNA, the CDR3 is TGTGCCAGCAGCGGCTCAGGACTAGCGGGAGAGACCCAGTACTTC.

Here the CDR3 DNA reads TGTGCCACCAGCGGACATAACGGGTTTAACTATGGCTACACCTTC. This sequence encodes CATSGHNGFNYGYTF. The V and J genes are TRBV15 and TRBJ1-2, with TRBD1 as a possible D gene (5 bases). V was cut by 5 bases and J by 1 base, with 14 bases left in between. This CDR3 is built from 15 residues. Per the germline V gene, CDR1 is LNHNV and CDR2 is YYDKDF (reference sequence).

The chain recombines TRBV18 with TRBJ2-5, with D possibly matching TRBD1 (6 bases). Looked up from germline, CDR1 is KGHSH and CDR2 is LQKENI. The CDR3 loop spans 16 amino acids. V was clipped by 1 base and J by 2 bases, with 14 bases between them. CDR3 in DNA: TGTGCCAGCTCACCACTCTCTGGGGGCCTACAAGAGACCCAGTACTTC. It specifies CASSPLSGGLQETQYF. Complete variable domain (other parts from reference TRBV18 and TRBJ2-5): NAGVMQNPRHLVRRRGQEARLRCSPMKGHSHVYWYRQLPEEGLKFMVYLQKENIIDESGMPKERFSAEFPKEGPSILRIQQVVRGDSAAYFCASSPLSGGLQETQYFGPGTRLLVL.

The chain uses TRBV11-2 and TRBJ2-1; 8 nucleotides match TRBD1. The junction had 7 bases not matched to a gene; V was cut back by 5 bases and J by 7 bases. This CDR3 comprises 14 residues. CDR1 is SGHAT and CDR2 is FQNNGV in the germline V gene. CDR3 sequence reads: CASSRDRLTNEQFF. DNA for the CDR3: TGTGCCAGCAGCAGGGACAGGCTAACTAATGAGCAGTTCTTC.

The rearrangement uses TRBV25-1 and TRBJ2-3; weak D call: TRBD2 (5 bases). Germline lookup yields CDR1 MGHDK and CDR2 SYGVNS. V was trimmed by 8 bases and J by 3 bases, leaving 18 bases between them. This CDR3 is built from 15 residues. CDR3 DNA sequence: TGTGCCAGCCGGGCCCCGGGAAAAAGTACAGATACGCAGTATTTT. It is translated as CASRAPGKSTDTQYF.

J is TRBJ1-1 and V is TRBV5-1; D perhaps matches TRBD1 (5 bases). CDR1 and CDR2 from the germline V gene are SGHRS and YFSETQ. The CDR3 loop spans 16 amino acids. V shed 1 base and J shed 1 base, with 14 bases lying between them. CDR3 loop: CASSLYARGTNTEAFF. CDR3 coding DNA: TGCGCCAGCAGCTTGTATGCGCGGGGGACGAACACTGAAGCTTTCTTT.

V gene TRBV4-1 combines with J gene TRBJ2-7; TRBD1 agrees at 12 bases. Germline V gene lookup returns CDR1 MGHRA and CDR2 YSYEKL. This CDR3 spans 18 amino acids. With V trimmed by 3 bases and J by 6 bases, 15 bases remained unmatched. The CDR3 loop is CASSHNLGTGGTWGEQYF. The CDR3 DNA reads TGCGCCAGCAGCCACAATTTAGGGACAGGGGGCACCTGGGGCGAGCAGTACTTC.

The gene calls are TRBV5-6 and TRBJ2-4, with D perhaps matching TRBD1 (5 bases). The V end was cut by 3 bases, the J end by 0 bases, with 7 bases between. The CDR3 sequence is 14 residues long. CDR1 is SGHDT and CDR2 is YYEEEE in the germline V gene. The CDR3: CASSSQGAKNIQYF. The CDR3 DNA reads TGTGCCAGCAGCTCGCAGGGAGCCAAAAACATTCAGTACTTC. Looking up the rest from reference TRBV5-6 and TRBJ2-4 gives the full variable domain: DAGVTQSPTHLIKTRGQQVTLRCSPKSGHDTVSWYQQALGQGPQFIFQYYEEEERQRGNFPDRFSGHQFPNYSSELNVNALLLGDSALYLCASSSQGAKNIQYFGAGTRLSVL.

The chain joins TRBV15 to TRBJ2-3; D possibly corresponds to TRBD2 (6 bases). Germline values: CDR1 LNHNV, CDR2 YYDKDF (reference sequence). This CDR3 is 14 amino acids long. V was cut by 1 base and J by 7 bases, with 12 bases left in between. CDR3 protein: CATSRGTGLNTQYF. DNA of the CDR3: TGTGCCACCAGCAGAGGGACGGGACTCAATACGCAGTATTTT.

Concerning this clone: In the same sample, other DNA sequences code for this CDR3. V is TRBV7-6 and J is TRBJ1-1; D is undetermined. This CDR3 has 13 residues. Germline V CDR1 and CDR2: SGHVS, FNYEAQ. V was pared by 1 base and J by 1 base, with 4 bases between. For the CDR3, the DNA is TGTGCCAGCAGCTTAGAACAGAACACTGAAGCTTTCTTT. Its translation: CASSLEQNTEAFF.

The V and J genes are TRBV5-1 and TRBJ1-1, with 8 positions matching TRBD1. Germline V gives CDR1 SGHRS, CDR2 YFSETQ. V dropped 0 bases and J dropped 0; count of bases not matched to a gene: 1. The CDR3 runs to 15 residues. CDR3 nucleotides: TGCGCCAGCAGCTTGGAGGGACAGGTGAACACTGAAGCTTTCTTT. Translating it yields CASSLEGQVNTEAFF.

The chain is built from TRBV6-5 and TRBJ2-1; 8 positions match TRBD2. The germline V gene has CDR1 MNHEY and CDR2 SVGAGI. The CDR3 loop spans 14 amino acids. Trimming at V came to 2 bases and at J to 8 bases, leaving 5 bases not matched to a gene. The CDR3 DNA is TGTGCCAGCAGTTACCGGGGGGGCCGGGATGAGCAGTTCTTC. This encodes CASSYRGGRDEQFF.

V usage is TRBV4-1 and J usage is TRBJ2-7; D is perhaps TRBD1 (6 bases). Germline V gene data show CDR1 as MGHRA and CDR2 as YSYEKL. CDR3 length: 14 residues. V was clipped by 3 bases and J by 3 bases, with 12 bases between them. The CDR3 sequence is CASSQAGQSYEQYF. CDR3 nucleotides: TGCGCCAGCAGCCAGGCTGGACAGAGCTACGAGCAGTACTTC.

CDR3 nucleotides: TGCGCCAGCAGCCAAGATTGGCCAGCGGATAGCAATCAGCCCCAGCATTTT. Its translation is CASSQDWPADSNQPQHF. This chain connects TRBV4-1 to TRBJ1-5; no definite D call. The V and J ends lost 0 bases and 0 bases respectively, with 12 bases between them. Germline V gene lookup returns CDR1 MGHRA and CDR2 YSYEKL. CDR3 size: 17 residues.

J is TRBJ1-1 and V is TRBV6-1; D perhaps matches TRBD1 (5 bases). Per the germline V gene, CDR1 is MNHNS and CDR2 is SASEGT. The CDR3 loop spans 13 amino acids. Between the trimmed V and J ends, which lost 2 bases and 7 bases, there was a span of 11 bases. The CDR3 sequence is CASSESVQGEAFF. Written as DNA, the CDR3 is TGTGCCAGCAGTGAATCAGTCCAGGGTGAAGCTTTCTTT.

The chain combines TRBV7-9 with TRBJ2-1, with 11 nucleotides matching TRBD2. V trimming: 5 bases; J trimming: 4 bases; junction bases outside the gene matches: 7. The CDR3 covers 16 residues. Germline V CDR1 and CDR2: SEHNR, FQNEAQ (reference sequence). CDR3 sequence (DNA): TGTGCCAGCAGCCCTGGGGGACTAGCGGATTACAATGAGCAGTTCTTC. Translating gives CASSPGGLADYNEQFF.

Comments on this clone: The same CDR3 can be traced to other DNA sequences in this sample. This sequence joins TRBV6-1 and TRBJ1-1; 7 positions agree with TRBD1. This CDR3 is 13 amino acids long. V dropped 5 bases and J dropped 3; count of bases not matched to a gene: 3. Looked up from germline, CDR1 is MNHNS and CDR2 is SASEGT. CDR3 sequence: CASSTDRDTEAFF. The CDR3 nucleotides are TGTGCCAGCAGTACCGACAGGGACACTGAAGCTTTCTTT.

The CDR3 reads CASSPPGLSQETQYF. The CDR3 coding sequence is TGTGCCAGCTCACCTCCGGGACTTTCTCAAGAGACCCAGTACTTC. V is TRBV18 and J is TRBJ2-5; perhaps TRBD2 as D (6 bases). Germline values: CDR1 KGHSH, CDR2 LQKENI. V was pared by 3 bases and J by 2 bases, with 13 bases between. The CDR3 covers 15 residues.

V is TRBV6-1 and J is TRBJ1-5, with D unresolved. Per the germline V gene, CDR1 is MNHNS and CDR2 is SASEGT. The V end was cut by 6 bases, the J end by 0 bases, with 12 bases between. The CDR3 totals 15 residues. The CDR3 loop reads CASSRRVDSNQPQHF. DNA of the CDR3: TGTGCCAGCAGCCGGAGGGTGGATAGCAATCAGCCCCAGCATTTT.

Concerning this clone: The germline gene is not matched at one end of the junction; a read error may be the cause. The CDR3 DNA sequence: TGTGCCAGCAGTGATTCGAGACTAGCGGGGGGCTCCGACAATGAGCAGTTCTTC. Amino acids: CASSDSRLAGGSDNEQFF. The rearrangement uses TRBV25-1 and TRBJ2-1, with 13 nucleotides matching TRBD2. The CDR3 loop spans 18 amino acids. Germline V lookup: CDR1 MGHDK, CDR2 SYGVNS.

The chain carries TRBV29-1 and TRBJ2-6; tentatively, D is TRBD2 (5 bases). The CDR3 loop spans 15 amino acids. Trimming cost V 6 bases and J 2 bases, with 14 bases left between them. Germline assignment: CDR1 SQVTM and CDR2 ANQGSEA. The CDR3 nucleotides read TGCAGCGTCACGTTTAAGGGAGCTGGGGCCAACGTCCTGACTTTC. Encoded protein: CSVTFKGAGANVLTF.

The rearrangement uses TRBV28 and TRBJ1-1, with D possibly being TRBD1 (6 bases). CDR1 is MDHEN and CDR2 is SYDVKM in the germline V gene. Trimming removed 6 bases at V and 6 bases at J, with 14 bases between. CDR3 length equals 13 residues. Written as DNA, the CDR3 is TGTGCCAGCAGCCAAAGCGACAGGCCTGAAGCTTTCTTT. Protein: CASSQSDRPEAFF.

The CDR3 region is CASSQDRVGTEAFF. CDR3 sequence (DNA): TGCGCCAGCAGCCAAGACAGGGTGGGGACTGAAGCTTTCTTT. The rearrangement uses TRBV4-1 and TRBJ1-1, with a weak D call TRBD1 (5 bases). Germline CDR1 MGHRA, CDR2 YSYEKL. Between the trimmed V and J ends, which lost 0 bases and 5 bases, there was a span of 10 bases. The CDR3 length is 14 residues.

The gene calls are TRBV7-9 and TRBJ1-1; tentatively, D is TRBD1 (5 bases). V was trimmed by 8 bases and J by 8 bases, leaving 21 bases between them. The length of the CDR3 is 14 residues. Germline CDR1 and CDR2: SEHNR and FQNEAQ (reference sequence). The CDR3 spells CASLEAGGTGEAFF. The CDR3 coding sequence is TGTGCCAGCCTTGAAGCGGGGGGTACGGGGGAAGCTTTCTTT.

The chain is built from TRBV9 and TRBJ1-4; D is undetermined. V was trimmed by 0 bases and J by 3 bases, leaving 6 bases between them. The CDR3 contains 14 residues. In germline, CDR1 is SGDLS, CDR2 YYNGEE. CDR3 nucleotide sequence: TGTGCCAGCAGCGTAGGCGGGGCTAATGAAAAACTGTTTTTT. Encoded protein: CASSVGGANEKLFF.

The chain is built from TRBV29-1 and TRBJ1-1, with D unclear. The germline V and J ends were trimmed by 5 bases and 4 bases, with 8 bases remaining between them. Germline assignment: CDR1 SQVTM and CDR2 ANQGSEA. This CDR3 spans 11 amino acids. The CDR3 reads CSVNSITEAFF. CDR3 coding DNA: TGCAGCGTTAACAGTATCACTGAAGCTTTCTTT.

This chain's CDR3 is CASTFPTGAEVFSYNEQFF. As DNA, the CDR3 is TGTGCCAGCACCTTCCCGACAGGGGCCGAGGTCTTCTCCTACAATGAGCAGTTCTTC. The gene calls are TRBV18 and TRBJ2-1; 8 bases line up with TRBD1. J was trimmed by 0 bases and V by 8 bases; bases with no gene match: 18. The germline gives CDR1 KGHSH, CDR2 LQKENI. This CDR3 has 19 residues. Combining the CDR3 with reference TRBV18 and TRBJ2-1 gives the whole variable domain NAGVMQNPRHLVRRRGQEARLRCSPMKGHSHVYWYRQLPEEGLKFMVYLQKENIIDESGMPKERFSAEFPKEGPSILRIQQVVRGDSAAYFCASTFPTGAEVFSYNEQFFGPGTRLTVL.

The chain is built from TRBV19 and TRBJ1-2; 7 bases are a match to TRBD1. Looked up from germline, CDR1 is LNHDA and CDR2 is SQIVND (reference sequence). The CDR3 has 16 residues. V lost 4 bases to trimming and J lost 8 bases; unmatched junction nucleotides: 16. The CDR3 DNA is TGTGCCAGTAGTACAGGGCCGGGACAGCTAGTTTCGGGCTACACCTTC. Translating gives CASSTGPGQLVSGYTF.

The genes are TRBV28 and TRBJ2-7; a possible D gene is TRBD1 (6 bases). The germline gives CDR1 MDHEN, CDR2 SYDVKM. V lost 4 bases and J lost 5, with 9 bases in between. The CDR3 contains 12 residues. In DNA, the CDR3 is TGTGCCAGCAGTTCCAGGGGCAACGAGCAGTACTTC. This codes for CASSSRGNEQYF.